This T cell receptor (beta chain) was retrieved from a study of tumor-infiltrating lymphocytes in glioblastoma multiforme. Findings and limits, study-wide: Just one glioblastoma patient contributed to the TCR-mutation comparison. Functional subtype sorting of these T cells was not performed.

As concerns this clonotype: The antigen remains unidentified.

Three nested ARM-PCR rounds with V-beta and C-beta primers built TCRB libraries. TCRB-specific cDNA synthesis used about 0.5 ug of total RNA. Via MiXCR, TCRdb re-called the multiplex PCR reads, giving one row per CDR3 protein. Seen here are approximately 10,000 distinct CDR3 sequences, 60% to 75% observed once, and the top ten hold roughly 30%. The CDR3 has 13 residues. Germline CDR1 and CDR2: MNHEY and SVGAGI. The V and J ends lost 2 bases and 2 bases respectively, with 4 bases between them. The source of this sequence is a male donor with glioblastoma. The chain combines TRBV6-5 with TRBJ2-1; D gene unclear. Sequencing was carried out using brain tumor tissue. CDR3 residues: CASSYLPYNEQFF. The CDR3 DNA follows: TGTGCCAGCAGTTACCTCCCCTACAATGAGCAGTTCTTC.